The rows below give T cell receptor beta chains drawn from one sample of a study of early T cells in non-severe SARS-CoV-2 infection. TCRdb recomputed calls from the 5' RACE reads with MiXCR, one row per CDR3 protein. Of some 80,000 distinct CDR3 sequences in the sample, around an eighth were seen once. The sample taken for sequencing was whole blood. The receptors were sampled from an adult who was a healthcare worker with PCR-confirmed SARS-CoV-2 infection or an uninfected control (not recorded which). The CDR3 runs from the conserved cysteine through the conserved F or W. A D gene is named only where the DNA matches it firmly. Where a row states a size, it is once, few, many or the class of an expanded clone; other rows omit it.

clone_size d_call j_call v_call cdr3_aa cdr3_nt
few TRBD1 TRBJ1-1 TRBV10-3 CAISPTGTNTEAFF TGTGCCATCAGCCCGACAGGGACGAACACTGAAGCTTTCTTT
many NA TRBJ1-5 TRBV19 CASSTTPGHGNQPQHF TGTGCCAGTAGTACGACCCCCGGGCACGGCAATCAGCCCCAGCATTTT
few NA TRBJ1-1 TRBV11-2 CASSLALAGKTEAFF TGTGCCAGCAGCTTAGCCCTCGCAGGGAAGACTGAAGCTTTCTTT
few TRBD1 TRBJ1-2 TRBV27 CASSTGGARTGYTF TGTGCCAGCAGTACAGGGGGCGCAAGGACTGGCTACACCTTC
few NA TRBJ1-3 TRBV4-3 CASSQGSSGNTIYF TGCGCCAGCAGCCAAGGCAGCTCTGGAAACACCATATATTTT
NA NA TRBJ2-7 TRBV28 CASSLLGRVEQYF TGTGCCAGCAGTTTATTAGGCAGGGTCGAGCAGTACTTC
NA TRBD2 TRBJ2-1 TRBV9 CASSVAGASGYNEQFF TGTGCCAGCAGCGTAGCTGGGGCTAGCGGGTACAATGAGCAGTTCTTC
NA NA TRBJ2-2 TRBV15 CATSRGGGFNTGELFF TGTGCCACCAGCAGAGGAGGGGGGTTCAACACCGGGGAGCTGTTTTTT
many TRBD2 TRBJ2-1 TRBV7-3 CASSLSGSPLNEQFF TGTGCCAGCAGCTTAAGCGGGAGTCCTTTAAATGAGCAGTTCTTC
few NA TRBJ1-2 TRBV4-3 CASSQDTGGYGYTF TGCGCCAGCAGCCAAGATACGGGGGGCTATGGCTACACCTTC
many TRBD2 TRBJ2-2 TRBV6-6 CASSYPSGSYTGELFF TGTGCCAGCAGTTACCCTAGCGGGAGTTACACCGGGGAGCTGTTTTTT
few TRBD2 TRBJ2-1 TRBV5-5 CASSVAGGNYNEQFF TGTGCCAGCAGCGTAGCGGGAGGGAACTACAATGAGCAGTTCTTC
many NA TRBJ2-3 TRBV29-1 CSVAIDTQYF TGCAGCGTGGCAATAGATACGCAGTATTTT
few TRBD2 TRBJ2-1 TRBV20-1 CSALTSGSFSEQFF TGCAGTGCGCTGACTAGCGGGAGTTTCAGTGAGCAGTTCTTC
few TRBD1 TRBJ2-2 TRBV2 CASRDLRDSYTGELFF TGTGCCAGCAGGGACCTCCGGGACAGTTACACCGGGGAGCTGTTTTTT
few TRBD1 TRBJ2-7 TRBV12-3/TRBV12-4 CASSSRGNEQYF TGTGCCAGCAGTTCCAGGGGGAACGAGCAGTACTTC
medium-sized TRBD1 TRBJ1-5 TRBV12-3/TRBV12-4 CASSFGQGADQPQHF TGTGCCAGCAGTTTTGGACAGGGGGCAGATCAGCCCCAGCATTTT
few NA TRBJ1-3 TRBV11-2 CASSLFGGSGNTIYF TGTGCCAGCAGCTTATTCGGGGGCTCTGGAAACACCATATATTTT
NA TRBD2 TRBJ2-1 TRBV29-1 CSHIAGESYNEQFF TGCAGCCATATAGCGGGAGAATCATACAATGAGCAGTTCTTC
many NA TRBJ1-5 TRBV7-6 CASSLGGGAQPQHF TGTGCCAGCAGCTTGGGGGGTGGCGCCCAGCCCCAGCATTTT
NA NA TRBJ1-4 TRBV29-1 CSVDAGEEKLFF TGCAGCGTTGACGCAGGAGAGGAAAAACTGTTTTTT
NA NA TRBJ2-2 TRBV6-1 CASKGALRAGELFF TGTGCCAGCAAAGGGGCCTTAAGGGCCGGGGAGCTGTTTTTT
NA NA TRBJ1-4 TRBV20-1 CSARAPAELNPF TGCAGTGCTAGGGCCCCGGCCGAGCTAAATCCTTTT
many NA TRBJ2-1 TRBV7-3 CASSAGLSSYNEQFF TGTGCCAGCAGCGCGGGACTCAGCTCCTACAATGAGCAGTTCTTC
many TRBD1 TRBJ1-4 TRBV28 CASSLDRGYRELFF TGTGCCAGCAGTTTAGACAGGGGGTATAGAGAACTGTTTTTT
NA NA TRBJ2-6 TRBV20-1 CSAPLEFSGANVLTF TGCAGTGCCCCGTTGGAGTTCTCTGGGGCCAACGTCCTGACTTTC
many NA TRBJ1-5 TRBV12-3/TRBV12-4 CASSLAGKGDQPQHF TGTGCCAGCAGTTTAGCTGGTAAGGGGGATCAGCCCCAGCATTTT
NA NA TRBJ1-2 TRBV29-1 CSVSGTDFYGYTF TGCAGCGTTTCCGGGACGGACTTCTATGGCTACACCTTC
NA NA TRBJ2-4 TRBV23-1 CASSQSLGRTLAKNIQYF TGCGCCAGCAGTCAATCCTTGGGACGGACACTAGCCAAAAACATTCAGTACTTC
few TRBD2 TRBJ2-7 TRBV20-1 CSAGASGSSYEQYF TGCAGTGCTGGTGCTAGCGGGAGCTCCTACGAGCAGTACTTC
many NA TRBJ1-2 TRBV7-2 CASSLAGLDGYTF TGTGCCAGCAGCTTAGCAGGGCTTGATGGCTACACCTTC
few NA TRBJ2-7 TRBV27 CASSFGPSYEQYF TGTGCCAGCAGTTTTGGGCCGTCCTACGAGCAGTACTTC
few NA TRBJ1-1 TRBV30 CAWSDIRKPNTEAFF TGTGCCTGGAGTGACATTCGAAAACCGAACACTGAAGCTTTCTTT
few TRBD2 TRBJ2-1 TRBV6-2/TRBV6-3 CASSYTSPGLEFNEQFF TGTGCCAGCAGTTACACCAGTCCGGGACTAGAGTTCAATGAGCAGTTCTTC
few TRBD1 TRBJ2-3 TRBV12-3/TRBV12-4 CASSLGQGVADTQYF TGTGCCAGCAGTTTAGGACAGGGGGTAGCAGATACGCAGTATTTT
NA NA TRBJ2-6 TRBV27 CASSSSHTGANVLTF TGTGCCAGCAGTTCCTCCCATACTGGGGCCAACGTCCTGACTTTC
NA NA TRBJ2-4 TRBV7-9 CASSGLRNIQYF TGTGCCAGCAGTGGACTCCGAAACATTCAGTACTTC
NA TRBD1 TRBJ1-5 TRBV7-7 CASSFPDRGYNQPQHF TGTGCTAGCAGCTTTCCGGACAGGGGTTACAATCAGCCCCAGCATTTT
NA NA TRBJ2-2 TRBV30 CAWSVLSAGELFF TGTGCCTGGAGTGTACTTTCGGCCGGGGAGCTGTTTTTT
few NA TRBJ2-3 TRBV7-9 CASSLGEARDTQYF TGTGCCAGCAGCTTAGGAGAGGCTCGGGATACGCAGTATTTT
NA NA TRBJ1-5 TRBV28 CASSSLANQPQHF TGTGCCAGCAGTAGCTTAGCAAATCAGCCCCAGCATTTT
NA TRBD2 TRBJ2-1 TRBV4-1 CASSQDRRASGSYNEQFF TGCGCCAGCAGCCAAGATCGTCGCGCTAGCGGGAGCTACAATGAGCAGTTCTTC
NA NA TRBJ2-1 TRBV20-1 CSARQDFDEQFF TGCAGTGCTCGCCAAGATTTTGATGAGCAGTTCTTC
many NA TRBJ2-7 TRBV12-3/TRBV12-4 CASRSLGHYEQYF TGTGCCAGCAGATCTCTAGGGCACTACGAGCAGTACTTC
NA NA TRBJ2-7 TRBV4-2 CASSQEGQGIDEQYF TGTGCCAGCAGCCAAGAGGGGCAGGGCATAGACGAGCAGTACTTC
NA TRBD1 TRBJ1-1 TRBV5-1 CASSLGTAMNTEAFF TGCGCCAGCAGCTTAGGGACAGCGATGAACACTGAAGCTTTCTTT
NA NA TRBJ2-5 TRBV29-1 CSVLGTQERETQYF TGCAGCGTCCTGGGCACCCAGGAGAGGGAGACCCAGTACTTC
many TRBD2 TRBJ2-3 TRBV7-2 CASSLAGGRTDTQYF TGTGCCAGCAGCTTAGCGGGAGGGCGAACAGATACGCAGTATTTT
few TRBD2 TRBJ2-3 TRBV5-1 CASSSGLAGGPGATQYF TGCGCCAGCAGCTCGGGACTAGCGGGAGGTCCCGGCGCTACGCAGTATTTT
NA NA TRBJ2-1 TRBV3-1 CASSQDQGYNEQFF TGTGCCAGCAGCCAAGACCAGGGGTACAATGAGCAGTTCTTC
few TRBD1 TRBJ1-2 TRBV19 CASSPAGQGAKGYTF TGTGCCAGTAGTCCCGCGGGACAGGGGGCTAAGGGCTACACCTTC
few NA TRBJ1-1 TRBV7-2 CASSSQGAGTAFF TGTGCCAGCAGCTCCCAAGGAGCAGGGACGGCTTTCTTT
NA TRBD2 TRBJ2-7 TRBV28 CASSSPLAGSREQYF TGTGCCAGCAGTTCCCCACTAGCGGGATCGAGAGAGCAGTACTTC